This entry concerns a single TCR beta chain. As yet, its antigen is unknown. Each CDR3 protein is one row after TCRdb ran MiXCR on the RT-PCR reads. The sample yields hundreds of thousands of distinct CDR3 sequences, 10% to 11% seen once. This sample stems from a study of response to subunit inactivated influenza vaccine. Study-level points and caveats: The authors suggested that few new T cells are recruited per seasonal influenza vaccination.

This CDR3 comprises 15 residues. V gave up 9 bases and J gave up 5 bases; unmatched junction bases: 10. Per germline, CDR1 KGHDR and CDR2 SFDVKD. This TCR came from a man between 50 and 59 years old who received an inactivated influenza vaccine. The sequences come from PBMCs from blood, collected roughly 45 days after vaccination. The rearrangement joins TRBV24-1 to TRBJ2-2; 8 bases line up with TRBD2. The CDR3 protein is CATPHPGGGTGELFF. Written as DNA, the CDR3 is TGTGCCACCCCCCATCCAGGCGGGGGGACCGGGGAGCTGTTTTTT.